The 20 T cell receptor beta chains reported below all come from one sample, sequenced in a study of Graves' ophthalmopathy and Graves' hyperthyroidism. Researchers took RNA transcripts and amplified TCR beta CDR3 regions from them. HTBI primers were employed in first-round RT-PCR, then a second-round multiplex PCR followed. TCRdb re-derived calls from the multiplex PCR reads in MiXCR, one entry per CDR3 protein. Of about 400,000 distinct CDR3 sequences in the sample, around 16% were seen once. Sequencing was performed on peripheral blood. All receptors derive from a woman aged 18-30 years with Graves' ophthalmopathy.

This clonotype came up many times. The V call is TRBV29-1, the J call TRBJ2-5; possibly TRBD1 or TRBD2 for D (5 bases each). Germline values: CDR1 SQVTM, CDR2 ANQGSEA. The CDR3 runs to 14 residues. V was clipped by 7 bases and J by 3 bases, with 18 bases between them. CDR3 coding DNA: TGCAGCGCCCTTGGGGCGGGCGAGAAAGAGACCCAGTACTTC. It yields the protein CSALGAGEKETQYF.

This chain connects TRBV28 to TRBJ2-5; D gene unclear. V gave up 2 bases and J gave up 4 bases, with 8 bases separating them. CDR3 length: 13 residues. The germline V gene has CDR1 MDHEN and CDR2 SYDVKM. The CDR3 coding sequence is TGTGCCAGCAGTTTACTAGATGCAGAGACCCAGTACTTC. Amino acids: CASSLLDAETQYF.

At least ten counts were recorded for this clonotype. The J gene is TRBJ2-7, the V gene TRBV12-3 or TRBV12-4; tentatively, D is TRBD1 (6 bases). CDR3 length: 13 residues. Between the trimmed V and J ends, which lost 7 bases and 5 bases, there was a span of 15 bases. The CDR3 region is CASTPTGLNEQYF. The CDR3 DNA follows: TGTGCCAGCACCCCTACAGGGCTTAACGAGCAGTACTTC.

The rearrangement joins TRBV6-1 to TRBJ2-5; the D gene is possibly TRBD1 (6 bases). CDR1 is MNHNS, CDR2 SASEGT, per germline. Trimming shortened V by 6 bases and J by 5 bases, and 13 bases separated the two germline ends. This CDR3 is 13 amino acids long. In nucleotides, the CDR3 is TGTGCCAGCAGGCCAGGAGACAGGGAGACCCAGTACTTC. Translation gives CASRPGDRETQYF.

The rearrangement uses TRBV6-2 or TRBV6-3 and TRBJ2-7; D perhaps matches TRBD2 (5 bases). The V end was cut by 7 bases, the J end by 0 bases, with 19 bases between. Germline V lookup: CDR1 MNHEY, CDR2 SVGEGT. This CDR3 has 16 amino acids. DNA of the CDR3: TGTGCCAGCACCCAGCGCGGGCGGAGTAGCTCCTACGAGCAGTACTTC. It yields the protein CASTQRGRSSSYEQYF.

This clonotype has ten or more counts. V usage is TRBV14 and J usage is TRBJ1-6; 9 nucleotides agree with TRBD1. The CDR3 sequence is 16 residues long. Germline loops: CDR1 SGHDN, CDR2 FVKESK. Unmatched junction bases numbered 11, after V lost 4 bases and J lost 10 bases. As DNA, the CDR3 is TGTGCCAGCAGCCGAGGGACAGGGATAAGGGACTCACCCCTCCACTTT. Its translation is CASSRGTGIRDSPLHF.

This clonotype has at least ten counts. This rearrangement joins TRBV6-1 to TRBJ2-4, with TRBD1 matching 7 bases. CDR3 size: 16 residues. The V gene's germline CDR1 is MNHNS and CDR2 SASEGT. Trimming at V came to 6 bases and at J to 5 bases, leaving 13 bases not matched to a gene. CDR3 in DNA: TGTGCCAGCAGAAGTAACAGGGGATACTATGAAAACATTCAGTACTTC. This encodes CASRSNRGYYENIQYF.

CDR3 amino acids: CASSPRAGYSNYGYTF. In nucleotides, the CDR3 is TGTGCCAGCAGTCCCCGGGCAGGGTATTCTAACTATGGCTACACCTTC. The chain employs TRBV12-3 or TRBV12-4 and TRBJ1-2; tentative D call: TRBD1 (5 bases). The ends were cut back, 5 bases at V and 0 bases at J, with 16 bases in the middle. The CDR3 is 16 amino acids.

The table lists this clonotype with many counts. This chain connects TRBV27 to TRBJ2-7; 7 positions match TRBD1. The germline V gene has CDR1 MNHEY and CDR2 SMNVEV (reference sequence). Trimming cost V 3 bases and J 2 bases; bases outside gene matches: 4. The CDR3 length is 14 residues. The CDR3 is CASSFNRGTYEQYF. The CDR3 bases are TGTGCCAGCAGTTTTAACAGGGGAACCTACGAGCAGTACTTC.

The CDR3 region is CASSYSQGAGQPQHF. CDR3 coding DNA: TGTGCCAGCAGTTACTCCCAGGGGGCTGGCCAGCCCCAGCATTTT. This sequence joins TRBV6-5 and TRBJ1-5; TRBD1 matches 8 bases. V trimming: 0 bases; J trimming: 7 bases; junction bases outside the gene matches: 5. Germline CDR1 is MNHEY and CDR2 is SVGAGI. CDR3 length: 15 amino acids.

This clonotype was recorded at least ten times. The CDR3 nucleotides read TGTGCCAGCAGCCAGACAGGGGCGGCGAAGACCCAGTACTTC. This gives the protein CASSQTGAAKTQYF. The chain couples TRBV28 to TRBJ2-5; 8 bases are shared with TRBD1. Germline CDR1 is MDHEN and CDR2 is SYDVKM. The CDR3 has 14 amino acids. The V and J ends lost 6 bases and 6 bases, in that order; junction bases with no gene match: 9.

This chain connects TRBV11-2 to TRBJ2-5, with no clear D. V lost 1 base and J lost 4, with 13 bases in between. The V gene's germline CDR1 is SGHAT and CDR2 FQNNGV. This CDR3 contains 15 residues. The CDR3 here is CASSLGPGLGETQYF. CDR3 in DNA: TGTGCCAGCAGCTTAGGGCCGGGTCTAGGAGAGACCCAGTACTTC.

This chain connects TRBV6-2 or TRBV6-3 to TRBJ2-7, with TRBD2 matching over 10 bases. The junction had 8 bases not matched to a gene; V was cut back by 6 bases and J by 3 bases. The CDR3 runs 15 residues. CDR1 and CDR2 from the germline V gene are MNHEY and SVGEGT. CDR3 in DNA: TGTGCCAGCAGCCGACCCCGACTAGCGGGCTACGAGCAGTACTTC. Amino acid sequence: CASSRPRLAGYEQYF.

This clonotype was observed many times. The V call is TRBV2, the J call TRBJ2-2; 9 bases agree with TRBD2. V gave up 4 bases and J gave up 2 bases; unmatched junction bases: 8. The germline V gene has CDR1 SNHLY and CDR2 FYNNEI. CDR3 length equals 17 residues. CDR3 sequence: CASSASSGGPNTGELFF. Written as DNA, the CDR3 is TGTGCCAGCAGTGCATCAAGCGGGGGGCCCAACACCGGGGAGCTGTTTTTT.

This clonotype was counted at least ten times. The chain employs TRBV11-3 and TRBJ1-1; 12 nucleotides agree with TRBD1. The CDR3 contains 19 residues. Per the germline V gene, CDR1 is SGHNT and CDR2 is YENEEA. V lost 3 bases to trimming and J lost 3 bases; unmatched junction nucleotides: 14. The CDR3 region is CASSFQPGTGGSRDTEAFF. The CDR3 coding sequence is TGTGCCAGCAGCTTCCAACCCGGGACAGGGGGCTCCAGGGACACTGAAGCTTTCTTT.

This clonotype is labeled medium-sized. CDR3 region: CASSLAGQGNQPQHF. CDR3 coding DNA: TGTGCCAGCAGCTTAGCGGGACAGGGGAATCAGCCCCAGCATTTT. The chain links TRBV7-2 to TRBJ1-5, with 10 bases lining up with TRBD1. This CDR3 is built from 15 residues. Germline assignment: CDR1 SGHTA and CDR2 FQGNSA. Unmatched junction bases numbered 0, after V lost 0 bases and J lost 4 bases. Variable domain in full (rest from reference TRBV7-2 and TRBJ1-5): GAGVSQSPSNKVTEKGKDVELRCDPISGHTALYWYRQSLGQGLEFLIYFQGNSAPDKSGLPSDRFSAERTGGSVSTLTIQRTQQEDSAVYLCASSLAGQGNQPQHFGDGTRLSIL.

This clonotype was observed many times. The genes are TRBV10-3 and TRBJ1-2; 7 positions match TRBD1. The CDR3 runs 17 residues. CDR1 and CDR2 (germline): ENHRY, SYGVKD. Germline trimming cut 8 bases from V and 0 bases from J; bases unmatched to any gene: 15. This CDR3 is CAIQTGANPGSNYGYTF. The CDR3, as DNA: TGTGCCATCCAAACAGGGGCCAACCCGGGTTCTAACTATGGCTACACCTTC.

This clonotype showed up many times. The chain carries TRBV6-5 and TRBJ1-5; TRBD1 matches 10 bases. The CDR3 is 15 amino acids. J gave up 2 bases and V 5 bases, and 3 bases lay outside the gene matches. The germline V gene has CDR1 MNHEY and CDR2 SVGAGI. For the CDR3, the DNA is TGTGCCAGCAGTAGACAGGGGGCAGGCAATCAGCCCCAGCATTTT. As protein: CASSRQGAGNQPQHF.

This clonotype was found a few times. The chain is built from TRBV30 and TRBJ1-6; no reliable D call. CDR1 GTSNPN and CDR2 SVGIG come from the germline V gene (reference sequence). This CDR3 has 15 amino acids. Trimming stripped 1 base from V and 2 bases from J, with 9 bases between. CDR3 DNA: TGTGCCTGGAGTGGCGGTCCTCCCTATAATTCACCCCTCCACTTT. Protein: CAWSGGPPYNSPLHF.

This clonotype was seen ten or more times. The chain carries TRBV5-4 and TRBJ2-3; TRBD2 matches 8 bases. The junction had 10 bases not matched to a gene; V was cut back by 2 bases and J by 5 bases. Germline values: CDR1 SGHNT, CDR2 YYREEE (reference sequence). This CDR3 has 16 amino acids. CDR3 residues: CASSFALAGPRDTQYF. DNA of the CDR3: TGTGCCAGCAGCTTCGCCTTAGCGGGACCCCGAGATACGCAGTATTTT.